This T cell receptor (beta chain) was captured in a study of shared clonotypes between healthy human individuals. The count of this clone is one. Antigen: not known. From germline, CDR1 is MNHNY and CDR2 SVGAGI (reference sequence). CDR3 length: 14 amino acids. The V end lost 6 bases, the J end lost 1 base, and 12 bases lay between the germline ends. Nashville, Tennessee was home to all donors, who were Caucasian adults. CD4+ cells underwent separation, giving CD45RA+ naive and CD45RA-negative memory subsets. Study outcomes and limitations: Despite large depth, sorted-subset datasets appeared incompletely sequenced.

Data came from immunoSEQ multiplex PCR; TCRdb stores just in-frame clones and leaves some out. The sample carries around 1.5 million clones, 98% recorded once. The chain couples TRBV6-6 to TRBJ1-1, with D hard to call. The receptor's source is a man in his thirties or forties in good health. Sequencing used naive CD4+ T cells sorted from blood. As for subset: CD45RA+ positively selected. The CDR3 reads CASSRRHANTEAFF. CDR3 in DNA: TGTGCCAGCAGCCGCCGGCACGCGAACACTGAAGCTTTCTTT.